This T cell receptor (beta chain) comes out of a study of cytomegalovirus exposure and HLA in healthy donors. Whole-study context: As an earlier analysis found, 150 million to 200 million T cells yielded 95 million to 130 million unique TCR beta sequences.

The PCR was carried out with 60 Vbeta primers and 13 Jbeta primers. Clones were read by immunoSEQ multiplex PCR, and TCRdb kept only the in-frame ones, dropping some. The sample shows approximately 170,000 clones, about three quarters of them seen only once. Trimming removed 5 bases at V and 5 bases at J, with 12 bases between. The CDR3 consists of 13 residues. Germline-derived CDR1 and CDR2 are LNHDA and SQIVND (reference sequence). This clone has only a few counts. In the same sample, other DNA sequences code for this CDR3. This TCR was sampled from a middle-aged woman in good health and CMV-seropositive. V usage is TRBV19 and J usage is TRBJ1-1, with a possible D match to TRBD1 (5 bases). Specimen: PBMCs. The CDR3 is CASSEGVGTEAFF. The CDR3 region has the DNA TGTGCCAGTAGTGAAGGGGTTGGTACTGAAGCTTTCTTT. Full variable domain (remainder filled in from reference TRBV19 and TRBJ1-1): DGGITQSPKYLFRKEGQNVTLSCEQNLNHDAMYWYRQDPGQGLRLIYYSQIVNDFQKGDIAEGYSVSREKKESFPLTVTSAQKNPTAFYLCASSEGVGTEAFFGQGTRLTVV.